Listed below are T cell receptor beta chains from one sample, sequenced in a study of CD8+CD57+ T cells in acquired aplastic anemia. Via MiXCR, TCRdb re-called the reads, giving one row per CDR3 protein. This sample has some 190,000 distinct CDR3 sequences, with about half found just once. Material for sequencing was sorted CD4+, CD8+, or CD8+CD57+ T cells (not recorded which) from PBMCs. Source of these receptors: a human donor in good health. The CDR3 runs from the conserved cysteine through the conserved F or W. D genes are given only for firm matches. Part of the rows lack a size; the others show once, few, many or a class for expanded clones.

D,J,V,size,CDR3,DNA
TRBD2,TRBJ2-1,TRBV10-3,.,CATQGLADSEQFF,TGTGCCACCCAGGGACTAGCGGACAGTGAGCAGTTCTTC
.,TRBJ1-1,TRBV7-4,.,CASSLEGRGAAFF,TGTGCCAGCAGCTTAGAGGGACGGGGGGCGGCTTTCTTT
.,TRBJ2-3,TRBV29-1,few,CSVANPYLTDTQYF,TGCAGCGTTGCCAACCCGTACCTCACAGATACGCAGTATTTT
TRBD1,TRBJ2-5,TRBV2,many,CASRVRQGARETQYF,TGTGCCAGCAGAGTTAGACAGGGGGCTAGGGAGACCCAGTACTTC
.,TRBJ2-7,TRBV20-1,.,CSARPTVTYEQYF,TGCAGTGCTAGACCGACGGTAACCTACGAGCAGTACTTC
.,TRBJ2-3,TRBV24-1,.,CTTSDLQGTHTDTQYF,TGTACCACCAGTGATTTGCAGGGGACTCACACAGATACGCAGTACTTT
.,TRBJ2-1,TRBV29-1,.,CSASYNEQFF,TGCAGCGCATCCTACAATGAGCAGTTCTTC
TRBD2,TRBJ2-2,TRBV9,many,CASSARSGTIVTGELFF,TGTGCCAGCAGCGCCCGGTCCGGGACTATCGTCACCGGGGAGCTGTTTTTT
.,TRBJ2-4,TRBV6-1,few,CASSTAGTLAKNIQYF,TGTGCCAGCAGTACAGCAGGGACCCTAGCCAAAAACATTCAGTACTTC
TRBD1,TRBJ1-1,TRBV5-5,.,CASSSGQGRNTEAFF,TGTGCCAGCAGCTCTGGACAGGGAAGGAACACTGAAGCTTTCTTT
.,TRBJ2-7,TRBV24-1,.,CATSEGASGYEQYF,TGTGCCACCAGTGAAGGTGCATCGGGCTACGAGCAGTACTTC
.,TRBJ1-5,TRBV7-6,many,CASASAWGGVEQPQHF,TGTGCCAGCGCTTCTGCCTGGGGGGGGGTTGAACAGCCCCAGCATTTT
TRBD2,TRBJ2-1,TRBV7-6,once,CARDRYQLAGTGNEQFF,TGTGCTAGAGACCGATACCAACTAGCGGGGACGGGCAATGAGCAGTTCTTC
.,TRBJ1-4,TRBV7-9,many,CASSLPPGEEKLFF,TGTGCCAGCAGCTTACCCCCCGGGGAAGAAAAACTGTTTTTT
TRBD1,TRBJ2-7,TRBV25-1,few,CASSEGQGPYEQYF,TGTGCCAGCAGTGAGGGACAGGGTCCCTACGAGCAGTACTTC
.,TRBJ2-1,TRBV20-1,many,CSARENRDWANEQFF,TGCAGTGCTAGAGAGAACCGGGACTGGGCGAATGAGCAGTTCTTC
TRBD1,TRBJ2-3,TRBV2,.,CASTGQGITQYF,TGTGCCAGCACCGGACAGGGAATTACGCAGTATTTT
.,TRBJ2-1,TRBV10-3,few,CAISPPTRGGEQFF,TGTGCCATCAGTCCCCCTACCAGGGGAGGGGAGCAGTTCTTC
.,TRBJ1-5,TRBV28,few,CASIAGGLLYSNQPQHF,TGTGCCAGCATTGCCGGAGGGCTCCTCTATAGCAATCAGCCCCAGCATTTT
TRBD1,TRBJ1-2,TRBV27,few,CASSETGEYGYTF,TGTGCCAGCAGTGAGACAGGGGAATATGGCTACACCTTC
TRBD2,TRBJ2-7,TRBV27,many,CASSLTSGSYEQYF,TGTGCCAGCAGTTTGACTAGCGGCTCCTACGAGCAGTACTTC
.,TRBJ2-1,TRBV10-3,few,CASRGAGLLGNNEQFF,TGTGCCAGCAGAGGAGCGGGCCTACTCGGAAACAATGAGCAGTTCTTC
.,TRBJ2-5,TRBV19,many,CASSKKRGSETQYF,TGTGCCAGTAGTAAGAAGAGGGGGTCGGAGACCCAGTACTTC
TRBD1,TRBJ1-6,TRBV28,many,CASKTGHNSPLHF,TGTGCCAGCAAGACAGGGCATAATTCACCCCTCCACTTT
.,TRBJ1-6,TRBV6-1,many,CASNAGTASSYNSPLHF,TGTGCCAGCAATGCCGGGACCGCTAGCTCCTATAATTCACCCCTCCACTTT
TRBD1,TRBJ2-5,TRBV7-6,.,CASSTLGTGRETQYF,TGTGCCAGCAGCACCCTGGGGACAGGTAGAGAGACCCAGTACTTC
.,TRBJ1-3,TRBV6-5,many,CASSYGGSYSGNTIYF,TGTGCCAGCAGTTACGGCGGCAGCTACTCTGGAAACACCATATATTTT
.,TRBJ2-7,TRBV29-1,.,CSIDSPAYNEQYF,TGCAGCATTGACTCCCCCGCGTACAATGAGCAGTACTTC
TRBD2,TRBJ2-5,TRBV24-1,.,CATSDFGLAGGKETQYF,TGTGCCACCAGTGATTTTGGGCTAGCGGGAGGGAAGGAGACCCAGTACTTC
.,TRBJ1-2,TRBV24-1,many,CATSDTGIYGYTF,TGTGCCACCAGTGATACAGGAATCTATGGCTACACCTTC
TRBD1,TRBJ1-5,TRBV6-1,.,CASRTGQGLGQPQHF,TGTGCCAGCAGAACGGGACAGGGCTTAGGTCAGCCCCAGCATTTT
.,TRBJ1-5,TRBV10-3,.,CASSVFGQPQHF,TGTGCCAGCAGTGTTTTTGGCCAGCCCCAGCATTTT
.,TRBJ1-5,TRBV30,once,CAWSIGHSNQPQHF,TGTGCCTGGAGTATCGGACATAGCAATCAGCCCCAGCATTTT
.,TRBJ2-5,TRBV7-7,many,CASSLGGAGETQYF,TGTGCTAGCAGCTTAGGGGGGGCTGGTGAGACCCAGTACTTC
.,TRBJ2-7,TRBV20-1,many,CSASPEAHEQYF,TGCAGTGCTAGCCCCGAGGCCCACGAGCAGTACTTC
TRBD2,TRBJ2-7,TRBV20-1,many,CSARDSLAGGPEQYF,TGCAGTGCTAGAGACTCACTAGCGGGAGGTCCCGAGCAGTACTTC
.,TRBJ2-6,TRBV5-1,many,CASSRYTGPGANVLTF,TGCGCCAGCAGCCGGTATACAGGGCCTGGGGCCAACGTCCTGACTTTC
.,TRBJ2-7,TRBV7-9,.,CASSLYGDEQYF,TGTGCCAGCAGCTTGTACGGGGACGAGCAGTACTTC
.,TRBJ1-1,TRBV20-1,many,CSARVWQGTNTEAFF,TGCAGTGCTAGAGTTTGGCAGGGGACGAACACTGAAGCTTTCTTT
.,TRBJ2-2,TRBV5-1,.,CASSLLGSPNTGELFF,TGCGCCAGCAGCTTGCTCGGGAGCCCGAACACCGGGGAGCTGTTTTTT
.,TRBJ1-4,TRBV12-3/TRBV12-4,.,CASSLRAAEKLFF,TGTGCCAGCAGTCTAAGGGCCGCCGAAAAACTGTTTTTT
.,TRBJ2-5,TRBV20-1,.,CSARDSTKRVETQYF,TGCAGTGCTAGAGATAGCACAAAACGGGTTGAGACCCAGTACTTC
.,TRBJ2-7,TRBV24-1,.,CATRQGSSYEQYF,TGTGCCACCAGACAGGGATCCTCCTACGAGCAGTACTTC
.,TRBJ2-1,TRBV7-9,many,CASSLGLASDEQFF,TGTGCCAGCAGCTTAGGGCTAGCGAGTGATGAGCAGTTCTTC
TRBD1,TRBJ2-1,TRBV2,.,CATSQSGQGINEQFF,TGTGCCACCAGTCAATCGGGACAGGGAATAAATGAGCAGTTCTTC
.,TRBJ2-5,TRBV29-1,.,CSVFLSGETQYF,TGCAGCGTTTTTCTGAGTGGAGAGACCCAGTACTTC
TRBD1,TRBJ1-2,TRBV2,medium-sized,CASSQQGAQSYGYTF,TGTGCCAGCAGTCAACAGGGGGCGCAGAGCTATGGCTACACCTTC
.,TRBJ2-3,TRBV7-7,.,CASSLGWVDTQYF,TGTGCTAGCAGCTTAGGTTGGGTAGATACGCAGTATTTT
TRBD1,TRBJ1-6,TRBV2,few,CASSRGQGRAPLHF,TGTGCCAGCAGCCGCGGACAGGGACGCGCACCCCTCCACTTT
.,TRBJ2-7,TRBV29-1,.,CSVPGQNPYEQYF,TGCAGCGTCCCCGGACAGAACCCCTACGAGCAGTACTTC
.,TRBJ2-4,TRBV7-8,.,CASSLGQKRYF,TGTGCCAGCAGCTTAGGACAAAAGAGGTACTTC
.,TRBJ1-2,TRBV29-1,many,CSATSGGGYGYTF,TGCAGCGCTACATCCGGGGGGGGCTATGGCTACACCTTC
.,TRBJ1-6,TRBV6-2/TRBV6-3,many,CATNRGTSPLHF,TGTGCCACGAACCGGGGGACTTCACCCCTCCACTTT